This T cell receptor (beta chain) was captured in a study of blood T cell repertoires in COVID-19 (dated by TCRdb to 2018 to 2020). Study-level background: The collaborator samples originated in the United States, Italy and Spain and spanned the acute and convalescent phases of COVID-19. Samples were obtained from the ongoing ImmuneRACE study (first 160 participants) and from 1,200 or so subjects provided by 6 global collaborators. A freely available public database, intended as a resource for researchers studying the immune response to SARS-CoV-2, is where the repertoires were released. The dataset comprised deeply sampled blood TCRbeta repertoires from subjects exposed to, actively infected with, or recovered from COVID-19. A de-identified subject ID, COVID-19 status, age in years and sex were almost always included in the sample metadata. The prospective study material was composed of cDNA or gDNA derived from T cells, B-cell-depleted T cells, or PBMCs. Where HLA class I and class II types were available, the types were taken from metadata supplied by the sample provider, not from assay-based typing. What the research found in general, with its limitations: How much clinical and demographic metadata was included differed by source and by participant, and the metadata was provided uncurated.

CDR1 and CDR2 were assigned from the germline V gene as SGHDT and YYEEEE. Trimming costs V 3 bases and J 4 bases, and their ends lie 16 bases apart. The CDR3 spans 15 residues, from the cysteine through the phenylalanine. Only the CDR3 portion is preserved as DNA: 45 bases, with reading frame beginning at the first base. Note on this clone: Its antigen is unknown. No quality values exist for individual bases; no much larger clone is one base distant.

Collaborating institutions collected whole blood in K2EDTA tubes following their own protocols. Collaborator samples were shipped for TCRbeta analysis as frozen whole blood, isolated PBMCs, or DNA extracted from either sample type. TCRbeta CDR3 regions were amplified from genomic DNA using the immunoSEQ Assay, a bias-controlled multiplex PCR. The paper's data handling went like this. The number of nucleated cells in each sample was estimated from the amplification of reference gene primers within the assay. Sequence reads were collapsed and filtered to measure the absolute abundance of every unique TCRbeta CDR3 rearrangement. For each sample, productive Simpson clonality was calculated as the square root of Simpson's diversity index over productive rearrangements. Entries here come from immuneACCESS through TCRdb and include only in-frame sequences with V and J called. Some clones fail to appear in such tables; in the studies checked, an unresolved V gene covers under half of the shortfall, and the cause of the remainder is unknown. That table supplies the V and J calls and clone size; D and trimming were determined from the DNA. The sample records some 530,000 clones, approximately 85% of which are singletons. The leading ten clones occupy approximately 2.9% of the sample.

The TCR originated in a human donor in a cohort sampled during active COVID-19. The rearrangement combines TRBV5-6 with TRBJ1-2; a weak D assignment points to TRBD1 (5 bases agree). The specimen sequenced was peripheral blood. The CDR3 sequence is CASSSVRDGGYGYTF. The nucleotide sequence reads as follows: TGTGCCAGCAGCTCCGTCCGGGACGGGGGCTATGGCTACACCTTC.